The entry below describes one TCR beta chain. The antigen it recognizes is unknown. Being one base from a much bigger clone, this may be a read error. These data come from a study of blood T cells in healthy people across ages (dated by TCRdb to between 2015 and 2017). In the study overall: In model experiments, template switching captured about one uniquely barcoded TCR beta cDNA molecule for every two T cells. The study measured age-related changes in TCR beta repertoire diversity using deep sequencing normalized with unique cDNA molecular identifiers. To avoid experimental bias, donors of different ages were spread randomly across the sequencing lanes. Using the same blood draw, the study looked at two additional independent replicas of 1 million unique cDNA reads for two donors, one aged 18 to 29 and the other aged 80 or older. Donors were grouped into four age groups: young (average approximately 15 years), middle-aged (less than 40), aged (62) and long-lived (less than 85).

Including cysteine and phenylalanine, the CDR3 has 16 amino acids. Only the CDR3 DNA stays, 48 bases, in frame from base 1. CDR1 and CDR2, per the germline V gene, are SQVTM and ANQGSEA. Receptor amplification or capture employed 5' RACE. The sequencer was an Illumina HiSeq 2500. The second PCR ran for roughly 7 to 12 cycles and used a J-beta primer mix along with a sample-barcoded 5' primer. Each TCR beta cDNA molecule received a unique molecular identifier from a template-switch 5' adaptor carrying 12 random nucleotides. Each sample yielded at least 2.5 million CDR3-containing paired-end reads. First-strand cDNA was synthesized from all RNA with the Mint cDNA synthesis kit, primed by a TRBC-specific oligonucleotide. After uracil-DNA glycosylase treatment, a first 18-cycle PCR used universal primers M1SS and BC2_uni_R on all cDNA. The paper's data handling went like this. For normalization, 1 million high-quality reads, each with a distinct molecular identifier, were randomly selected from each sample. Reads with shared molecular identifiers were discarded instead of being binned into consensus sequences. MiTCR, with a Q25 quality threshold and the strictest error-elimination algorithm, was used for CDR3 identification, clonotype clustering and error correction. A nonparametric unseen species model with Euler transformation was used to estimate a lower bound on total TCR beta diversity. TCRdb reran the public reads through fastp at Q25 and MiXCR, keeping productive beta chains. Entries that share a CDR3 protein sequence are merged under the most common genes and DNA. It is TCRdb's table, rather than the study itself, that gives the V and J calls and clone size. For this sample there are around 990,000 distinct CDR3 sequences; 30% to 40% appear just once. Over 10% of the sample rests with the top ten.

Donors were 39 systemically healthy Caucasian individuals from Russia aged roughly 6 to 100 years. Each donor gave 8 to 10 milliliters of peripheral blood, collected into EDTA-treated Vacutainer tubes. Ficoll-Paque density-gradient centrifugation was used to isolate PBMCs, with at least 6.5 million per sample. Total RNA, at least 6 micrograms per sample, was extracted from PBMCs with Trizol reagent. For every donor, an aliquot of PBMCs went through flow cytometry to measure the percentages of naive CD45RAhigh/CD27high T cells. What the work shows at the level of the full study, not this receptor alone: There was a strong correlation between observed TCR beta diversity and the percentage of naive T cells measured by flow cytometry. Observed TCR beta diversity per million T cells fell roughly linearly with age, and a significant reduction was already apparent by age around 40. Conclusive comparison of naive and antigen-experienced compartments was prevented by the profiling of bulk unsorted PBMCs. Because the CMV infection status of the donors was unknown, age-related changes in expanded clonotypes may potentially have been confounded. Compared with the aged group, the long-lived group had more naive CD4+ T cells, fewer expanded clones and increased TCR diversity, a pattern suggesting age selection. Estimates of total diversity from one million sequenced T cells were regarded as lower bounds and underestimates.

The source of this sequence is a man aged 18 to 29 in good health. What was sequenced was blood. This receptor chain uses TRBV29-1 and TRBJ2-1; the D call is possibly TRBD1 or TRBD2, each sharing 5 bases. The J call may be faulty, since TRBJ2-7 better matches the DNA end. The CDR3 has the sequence CSVEGVVRISYNEQYF. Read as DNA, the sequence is TGCAGCGTTGAGGGGGTTGTGAGGATTTCCTACAATGAGCAGTACTTC.